This entry concerns a single T cell receptor (beta chain). Its cognate antigen is unknown. The CDR3 runs to 12 residues. CDR1 is GTSNPN, CDR2 SVGIG, per germline (reference sequence). V gave up 0 bases and J gave up 7 bases, with 7 bases separating them. The sample belongs to a study of OX40 agonist ivuxolimab in advanced cancers. As for the study in general: The eligibility criteria allowed prior anti-PD-1, anti-PD-L1 or anti-CTLA-4 therapy, and approximately 38% had some. The study, taken as a whole, reports: Both blood CD4+ and CD8+ T cells showed clonal growth by week 6 at 0.1 to 3.0 mg/kg. Partial responders receiving 0.1-3.0 mg/kg showed among the lowest clonal expansion.

TCRdb's table, derived via immunoSEQ multiplex PCR, lists solely in-frame clones and lacks some. This sample has roughly 80,000 clones, with 80% to 90% found just once. The V and J genes are TRBV30 and TRBJ2-1, with D possibly TRBD1 on 5 matching bases. The TCR comes from an adult with an advanced solid tumor such as melanoma, head and neck, liver or kidney cancer. The sample consisted of CD4+ or CD8+ T cells sorted from blood, taken in a trial of the OX40 agonist ivuxolimab. CDR3 protein: CAWSVSGNEQFF. The CDR3 DNA sequence: TGTGCCTGGAGTGTGTCAGGGAATGAGCAGTTCTTC.